Listed below are T cell receptor beta chains from one sample, sequenced in a study of blood T cell repertoires in COVID-19. Repertoires were generated with immunoSEQ multiplex PCR, while TCRdb's copy carries only in-frame clones and drops some. The data show 430,000 or so clones, roughly 89% seen once. The sample taken for sequencing was peripheral blood. These receptors originate from a man between 18 and 29 years old with COVID-19, enrolled during active disease. CDR3s include the opening cysteine and the closing phenylalanine or tryptophan. A D gene is named only where the DNA matches it firmly.

D gene	V gene	J gene	CDR3 DNA	CDR3 protein
TRBD2	TRBV27	TRBJ2-1	TGTGCCAGCAGTGGACTAGCGGGAGGGCATGAGCAGTTCTTC	CASSGLAGGHEQFF
TRBD1	TRBV20-1	TRBJ1-6	TGCAGTGCTAGTGGGACAGGGAATGGTAATTCACCCCTCCACTTT	CSASGTGNGNSPLHF
TRBD2	TRBV28	TRBJ2-5	TGTGCCAGCGGCGCGGGAGCGAGAAAGACCCAGTACTTC	CASGAGARKTQYF
TRBD1	TRBV5-1	TRBJ2-7	TGCGCCAGCAGCGTTACAGGGGCCTACGAGCAGTACTTC	CASSVTGAYEQYF
-	TRBV2	TRBJ2-5	TGTGCCAGCAGGAGGGAAGAGGAGGAGACCCAGTACTTC	CASRREEEETQYF
TRBD2	TRBV5-8	TRBJ2-3	TGTGCCAGCAGCTTGGATCTGGGGCGGGGGGTTTCCACAGATACGCAGTATTTT	CASSLDLGRGVSTDTQYF
-	TRBV7-9	TRBJ1-2	TGTGCCAGCAGCACCCAAGGTCGGGGGATATATGGCTACACCTTC	CASSTQGRGIYGYTF
-	TRBV7-9	TRBJ2-5	TGTGCCAGCAGCCCCCACGGGGGTGTTCGCGAGACCCAGTACTTC	CASSPHGGVRETQYF
TRBD2	TRBV24-1	TRBJ2-1	TGTGCCACCAGTGCAAGGGGACTAGCGAATTATGAGCAGTTCTTC	CATSARGLANYEQFF
TRBD1	TRBV19	TRBJ1-4	TGTGCCAGTAGTATACCCCTCGGGACAGTTACAGGCTCTGAAAAACTGTTTTTT	CASSIPLGTVTGSEKLFF
-	TRBV15	TRBJ2-2	TGTGCCACCAGCAGAGAGAGACATATGAACACCGGGGAGCTGTTTTTT	CATSRERHMNTGELFF